These 25 T cell receptor beta chains originate from one sample sequenced in a study of cytomegalovirus exposure and HLA in healthy donors (dated by TCRdb to the late 2010s). Libraries were made using the immunoSEQ multiplex PCR assay. A mixture of 60 forward primers for TCR Vbeta segments and 13 reverse primers for TCR Jbeta segments was used in the multiplex PCR. Here the immuneACCESS table is served through TCRdb, limited to in-frame sequences with V and J called. Missing clones are a known gap in these copies; in checked studies unresolved V genes cover under half, and the rest lacks a known reason. This sample has about 200,000 clones in its table, and approximately 11% of those were observed once. About 7.8% of the sample lies in the top ten. The sequenced material came from PBMCs. These receptors all come from a man aged 45-65 years in good health and CMV-seropositive.

The rearrangement uses TRBV5-4 and TRBJ1-4, with D perhaps matching TRBD1 (5 bases). V was trimmed by 2 bases and J by 6 bases, leaving 17 bases between them. CDR3 length equals 16 residues. Germline CDR1 and CDR2: SGHNT and YYREEE (reference sequence). The CDR3 DNA sequence: TGTGCCAGCAGCTTCCTATCAAGCAGGGCTGATGAAAAACTGTTTTTT. This encodes CASSFLSSRADEKLFF.

This clone was seen a few times. The chain employs TRBV27 and TRBJ2-3, with D tentatively TRBD2 (7 bases). Between the trimmed V and J ends, which lost 3 bases and 5 bases, there was a span of 12 bases. The CDR3 extends over 14 amino acids. Per germline, CDR1 MNHEY and CDR2 SMNVEV (reference sequence). CDR3 sequence reads: CASSFEGGGDTQYF. CDR3 coding DNA: TGTGCCAGCAGTTTTGAGGGGGGGGGAGATACGCAGTATTTT.

The genes are TRBV7-2 and TRBJ1-4, with a weak D call TRBD1 (5 bases). V dropped 10 bases and J dropped 2 bases, with 17 bases sitting between them. Looked up from germline, CDR1 is SGHTA and CDR2 is FQGNSA. This CDR3 has 15 amino acids. CDR3 in amino acids: CATSDGGNTNEKLFF. Here the CDR3 DNA reads TGTGCCACGTCCGACGGGGGGAATACTAATGAAAAACTGTTTTTT.

V usage is TRBV28 and J usage is TRBJ2-3, with 12 bases matching TRBD1. This CDR3 contains 17 residues. With 3 bases clipped from V and 4 bases from J, the junction kept 8 bases outside the gene matches. Germline-derived CDR1 and CDR2 are MDHEN and SYDVKM. This CDR3 reads CASSLEGDRGRADTQYF. The CDR3 DNA sequence: TGTGCCAGCAGTTTGGAGGGGGACAGGGGGCGCGCAGATACGCAGTATTTT.

The chain recombines TRBV2 with TRBJ1-6; D ambiguous. CDR1 and CDR2 from the germline V gene are SNHLY and FYNNEI. Trimming removed 3 bases at V and 0 bases at J, with 6 bases between. The CDR3 spans 15 residues. CDR3 loop: CASSETSSYNSPLHF. The CDR3 coding sequence is TGTGCCAGCAGTGAGACTAGCTCCTATAATTCACCCCTCCACTTT.

This clone was detected a few times. J is TRBJ2-3 and V is TRBV9, with 9 bases lining up with TRBD2. Trimming took 0 bases from V and 1 from J; bases not matched to a gene: 3. The CDR3 spans 16 residues. The germline gives CDR1 SGDLS, CDR2 YYNGEE. CDR3 protein: CASSVEGLARTDTQYF. The CDR3 DNA sequence: TGTGCCAGCAGCGTAGAGGGACTAGCACGCACAGATACGCAGTATTTT.

The V gene is TRBV19, the J gene TRBJ1-4; D is uncertain. Germline-derived CDR1 and CDR2 are LNHDA and SQIVND (reference sequence). This CDR3 comprises 17 residues. Trimming pared 5 bases from V and 0 bases from J, leaving 16 bases between. The DNA for the CDR3 is TGTGCCAGTAGTCCCTCCCTATTCTCAACAACTAATGAAAAACTGTTTTTT. It encodes CASSPSLFSTTNEKLFF.

V is TRBV5-4 and J is TRBJ2-3; possibly TRBD2 for D (6 bases). This CDR3 spans 15 amino acids. CDR1 is SGHNT, CDR2 YYREEE, per germline (reference sequence). V lost 0 bases, J lost 2 bases, and 10 bases lay in between. The CDR3: CASSLEEGNTDTQYF. The CDR3 bases are TGTGCCAGCAGCTTGGAGGAGGGAAACACAGATACGCAGTATTTT.

The chain is built from TRBV11-2 and TRBJ1-1; no definite D call. The CDR3 spans 14 residues. Germline CDR1 reads SGHAT; CDR2 reads FQNNGV. V lost 5 bases to trimming and J lost 3 bases, with 13 bases between them. CDR3 DNA: TGTGCCAGCAGCCTCCTAGGACTGGACACTGAAGCTTTCTTT. It is translated as CASSLLGLDTEAFF. The whole variable domain, filled in from reference TRBV11-2 and TRBJ1-1, reads EAGVAQSPRYKIIEKRQSVAFWCNPISGHATLYWYQQILGQGPKLLIQFQNNGVVDDSQLPKDRFSAERLKGVDSTLKIQPAKLEDSAVYLCASSLLGLDTEAFFGQGTRLTVV.

This clone has only one observation. The chain combines TRBV2 with TRBJ1-2; tentatively, D is TRBD1 (6 bases). This CDR3 is built from 14 residues. The ends were cut back, 5 bases at V and 2 bases at J, with 12 bases in the middle. Germline CDR1 and CDR2: SNHLY and FYNNEI. The DNA for the CDR3 is TGTGCCAGCAGTTATAGGACAGACAACTATGGCTACACCTTC. Protein: CASSYRTDNYGYTF.

In its sample, this clone was seen a few times. The chain recombines TRBV19 with TRBJ1-2; a possible D gene is TRBD1 (5 bases). V shed 2 bases and J shed 3 bases, with 10 bases lying between them. Germline V gene data show CDR1 as LNHDA and CDR2 as SQIVND (reference sequence). The CDR3 length is 14 residues. This CDR3 is CASSITREDYGYTF. DNA for the CDR3: TGTGCCAGTAGTATAACCAGGGAGGACTATGGCTACACCTTC.

This clone was found a few times. V gene TRBV5-4 combines with J gene TRBJ1-2; D unresolved. Trimming left V 1 base short and J 3 bases short, with 7 bases between. The germline CDR1 and CDR2 sequences are SGHNT and YYREEE (reference sequence). The CDR3 runs 13 residues. CDR3 region: CASSLYSDYGYTF. The CDR3 DNA sequence: TGTGCCAGCAGCTTGTACTCTGACTATGGCTACACCTTC.

The V gene is TRBV6-5, the J gene TRBJ2-2; 8 nucleotides line up with TRBD1. The germline V gene has CDR1 MNHEY and CDR2 SVGAGI. The CDR3 runs to 15 residues. Trimming removed 2 bases from V and 4 bases from J; junction bases left unmatched: 3. The CDR3 nucleotides read TGTGCCAGCAGTTACCAGGGGGCGGCCACCGGGGAGCTGTTTTTT. This codes for CASSYQGAATGELFF.

V is TRBV7-2 and J is TRBJ2-7, with 7 bases lining up with TRBD2. After removal of 1 base from V and 2 bases from J, the junction contained 2 bases not matched to a gene. From germline, CDR1 is SGHTA and CDR2 FQGNSA. The CDR3 sequence is 14 residues long. The CDR3: CASSLGGGAYEQYF. The CDR3 nucleotides are TGTGCCAGCAGCTTAGGGGGAGGGGCCTACGAGCAGTACTTC.

This clone was seen only a few times. The chain recombines TRBV9 with TRBJ2-2, with D tentatively TRBD1 (6 bases). Trimming removed 3 bases from V and 0 bases from J, with 9 bases in between. Germline-derived CDR1 and CDR2 are SGDLS and YYNGEE. This CDR3 contains 15 residues. The CDR3 sequence is CASSDDRPNTGELFF. The CDR3 nucleotides are TGTGCCAGCAGCGACGACAGGCCGAACACCGGGGAGCTGTTTTTT.

V and J are TRBV19 and TRBJ2-4; D gene unclear. The V end was cut by 5 bases, the J end by 8 bases, with 13 bases between. The CDR3 runs 13 residues. Germline V CDR1 and CDR2: LNHDA, SQIVND (reference sequence). The CDR3 here is CASSSRSRDIQYF. CDR3 bases: TGTGCCAGTAGTTCCCGAAGCCGGGACATTCAGTACTTC.

V usage is TRBV9 and J usage is TRBJ1-2; D is unclear. The V gene's germline CDR1 is SGDLS and CDR2 YYNGEE. Trimming left V 0 bases short and J 0 bases short, with 12 bases between. The CDR3 length is 16 residues. CDR3 bases: TGTGCCAGCAGCGTAGCATTGGCAGAAGCTAACTATGGCTACACCTTC. Translating it yields CASSVALAEANYGYTF.

This clone occurred a few times. CDR3 loop: CASSDRGREQPQHF. The CDR3 region has the DNA TGTGCCAGCAGTGACAGGGGCAGGGAACAGCCCCAGCATTTT. This chain connects TRBV2 to TRBJ1-5; D perhaps matches TRBD1 (6 bases). V lost 3 bases and J 7 bases, leaving 13 bases between the germline ends. CDR1 SNHLY and CDR2 FYNNEI come from the germline V gene. The length of the CDR3 is 14 residues.

This clone appeared a few times. The chain carries TRBV27 and TRBJ2-3; maybe TRBD2 (7 bases). The CDR3 is 14 amino acids. The V end lost 5 bases, the J end lost 5 bases, and 14 bases lay between the germline ends. From germline, CDR1 is MNHEY and CDR2 SMNVEV (reference sequence). CDR3 sequence (DNA): TGTGCCAGCAGTCGGCGGGGGCTCTTAGATACGCAGTATTTT. The encoded protein is CASSRRGLLDTQYF.

This sequence joins TRBV27 and TRBJ2-1; 8 nucleotides match TRBD2. The CDR3 is 16 amino acids. CDR1 MNHEY and CDR2 SMNVEV come from the germline V gene (reference sequence). Trimming cost V 6 bases and J 8 bases; bases outside gene matches: 15. The chain's CDR3 is CASSTGGALGGYEQFF. CDR3 DNA sequence: TGTGCCAGCAGCACGGGGGGGGCCTTGGGAGGGTATGAGCAGTTCTTC.

This clone has just a few counts. The CDR3 here is CASSLGPAQGNEQFF. The CDR3 DNA reads TGTGCCAGCAGCTTGGGCCCAGCCCAGGGCAATGAGCAGTTCTTC. The chain recombines TRBV7-2 with TRBJ2-1; TRBD1 might be the D (5 bases). Germline assignment: CDR1 SGHTA and CDR2 FQGNSA. CDR3 size: 15 residues. The V end lost 3 bases, the J end lost 6 bases, and 15 bases lay between the germline ends.

The CDR3 sequence is CASSPRSDLPGETGELFF. The CDR3 nucleotides read TGTGCCAGCTCACCACGTTCCGACTTGCCAGGGGAGACCGGGGAGCTGTTTTTT. The genes are TRBV18 and TRBJ2-2, with TRBD1 as a possible D gene (6 bases). The CDR3 contains 18 residues. Germline V CDR1 and CDR2: KGHSH, LQKENI. The germline V and J ends were trimmed by 1 base and 5 bases, with 20 bases remaining between them.

The chain links TRBV11-2 to TRBJ1-3; 7 nucleotides match TRBD1. Germline CDR1 reads SGHAT; CDR2 reads FQNNGV. The CDR3 totals 16 residues. V was clipped by 2 bases and J by 0 bases; unmatched bases: 4. CDR3 DNA: TGTGCCAGCAGCTTACGGGACAGCCGCTCTGGAAACACCATATATTTT. Translation: CASSLRDSRSGNTIYF.

This clone has more than one count but fewer than ten. CDR3 sequence reads: CASSDETGRSNQPQHF. In DNA, the CDR3 is TGTGCCAGCAGCGATGAGACAGGACGTAGCAATCAGCCCCAGCATTTT. The chain is built from TRBV5-8 and TRBJ1-5, with D perhaps matching TRBD1 (6 bases). From germline, CDR1 is SGHTS and CDR2 YDEGEE. The CDR3 spans 16 residues. Trimming removed 4 bases at V and 0 bases at J, with 14 bases between.

This clone came up a few times. The V and J genes are TRBV11-3 and TRBJ2-3; 10 bases map to TRBD2. The CDR3 is 15 residues long. In germline, CDR1 is SGHNT, CDR2 YENEEA. The V and J ends lost 4 bases and 2 bases, in that order; junction bases with no gene match: 3. Here the CDR3 reads CASSSTSGYTDTQYF. DNA of the CDR3: TGTGCCAGCAGCTCGACTAGCGGGTACACAGATACGCAGTATTTT.